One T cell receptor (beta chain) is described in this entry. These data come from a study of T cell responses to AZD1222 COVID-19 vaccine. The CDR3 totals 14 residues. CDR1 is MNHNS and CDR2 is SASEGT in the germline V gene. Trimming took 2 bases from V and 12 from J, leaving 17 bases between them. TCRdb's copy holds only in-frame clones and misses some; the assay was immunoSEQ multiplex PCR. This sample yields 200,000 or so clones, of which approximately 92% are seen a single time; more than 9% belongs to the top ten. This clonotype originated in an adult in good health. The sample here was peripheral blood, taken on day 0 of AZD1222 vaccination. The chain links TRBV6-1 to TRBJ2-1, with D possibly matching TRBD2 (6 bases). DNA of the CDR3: TGTGCCAGCAGTGAAAACCGGGGGAACGAAGGGCAGTTCTTC. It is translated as CASSENRGNEGQFF.